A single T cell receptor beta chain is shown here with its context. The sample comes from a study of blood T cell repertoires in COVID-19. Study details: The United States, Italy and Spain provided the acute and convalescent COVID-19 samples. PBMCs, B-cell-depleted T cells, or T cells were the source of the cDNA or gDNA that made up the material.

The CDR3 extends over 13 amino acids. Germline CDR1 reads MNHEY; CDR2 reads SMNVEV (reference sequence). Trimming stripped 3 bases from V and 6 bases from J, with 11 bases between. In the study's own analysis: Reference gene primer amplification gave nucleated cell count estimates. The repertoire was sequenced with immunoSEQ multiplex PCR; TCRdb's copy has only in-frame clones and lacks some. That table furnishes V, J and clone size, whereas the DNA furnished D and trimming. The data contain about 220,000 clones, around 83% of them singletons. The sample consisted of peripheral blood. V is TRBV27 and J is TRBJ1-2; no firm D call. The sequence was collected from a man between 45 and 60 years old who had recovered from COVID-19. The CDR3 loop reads CASSLSFADGYTF. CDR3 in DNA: TGTGCCAGCAGTTTGAGTTTCGCCGATGGCTACACCTTC.